This TCR beta chain was observed in a study of cytomegalovirus exposure and HLA in healthy donors (dated by TCRdb to about 2017). In terms of the full investigation: According to an earlier analysis of 450 to 650 of the donors, 200 million or so T cells yielded 117 million unique TCR beta sequences and less than 300 Gb of sequence data. In an earlier analysis of 587 of the donors, high-throughput TCR beta sequencing was used to judge whether each TCR beta V gene segment behaved as functional or pseudogenic. A later analysis re-analyzed previously published TCR beta repertoires from hundreds of donors and added high-resolution HLA genotyping to study TCR occurrence patterns. The study aimed to test whether signatures of past pathogen exposure could be identified by cataloging public T cell receptors. Roughly five DR-DQ haplotypes were handled as single units for association and clustering, since linkage in the cohort was strong. On average, around 230,000 unique TCR beta nucleotide sequences were sequenced per donor among about 400 genotyped donors of the cohort, with 15% to 20% of those sequences being non-productive. Donor age, sex, ethnicity and CMV serostatus were compiled alongside the repertoire data. Typing coverage varied by locus: about 629-630 donors for A, B, C, DRB1 and DQB1; roughly 520 for DQA1; about 570 for DPA1; around 450 for DPB1. Rather than using new phenotypic data, the later analysis identified candidate immune exposures from TCR beta sequences and from how often those sequences occurred across donors. A later genetic analysis took genome-wide SNP genotypes for about 55% of the roughly 700 donors and used that subset as a discovery cohort. The study used immunosequencing to profile the T cell repertoires of 666 subjects and linked those repertoires to cytomegalovirus serostatus. Besides the first cohort of around 700 subjects, a separate validation cohort made up of some 110 different subjects was used. The genetic ancestry cluster associated with self-reported Caucasian donors included 80% to 90% of the 300 to 400 genotyped donors. All discovery cohort repertoires had been generated on a single sequencing platform. To predict cytomegalovirus infection status, the study combined high-throughput TCR immunosequencing, statistical association of individual TCRs with disease status, and machine learning. HLA typing included class I and class II loci at four-digit resolution. Roughly 290 gigabases of sequencing data and around 85 million unique TCR sequences made up an early release that covered several hundred HLA-typed donors.

General conclusions and limits of the study: Most TCR sequences were observed very rarely across donors, whereas some public TCRs were present in many individuals. A further reported finding was that TCR beta sequences accurately predicted the HLA-A and HLA-B alleles for most subjects in the first cohort. In a later analysis, the rate of TCR association differed among HLA loci, with DRB1 alleles having the most associated TCRs and HLA-C alleles having the fewest. According to a later analysis, parvovirus B19, influenza, CMV and Epstein-Barr virus appeared linked to several top co-occurrence clusters. The sequencing pipeline was judged likely to have produced a cluster of highly shared sequence variants as a technical artifact. A later genetic analysis associated a missense DCLRE1C variant with V-gene and J-gene trimming of TCR beta chains, and an independent cohort replicated the association. A later analysis found that most CMV-associated TCR beta chains appeared HLA-restricted, with HLA associations seemingly driven largely by CMV exposure. HLA typing was unavailable for some donors at each locus, so association tests used only the typed subset. About 17 rarely observed V segments, including chromosome 9 orphons, were excluded from the earlier analysis of some 590 of the donors because counts were too low. For the cohort, immune exposure information was limited to CMV serostatus. In both the original and validation cohorts, the classifier was reported to diagnose cytomegalovirus status with high specificity and sensitivity. The cohort was sequenced for TCR beta chains only, and without alpha or paired-chain data the features that could be detected were limited. A few of the identified cytomegalovirus-associated TCR beta chains were confirmed in vitro to be specific for cytomegalovirus antigens. The study gave a list of about 150 TCR beta chains associated with cytomegalovirus. Correlated functional status among segregating V segments might reflect linkage disequilibrium, but an unknown experimental factor could not be ruled out. When HLA alleles, especially DR and DQ, strongly co-occurred, attributing TCR associations to individual alleles was difficult. The presence/absence analyses assumed that sequencing depth was roughly uniform across donors, and that assumption may not be true. A later genetic analysis reported fewer N-insertions in productive TCRs among donors in an Asian-associated ancestry cluster than the approximately 670-donor mean. In an earlier analysis of some 550 of the donors, most TCR beta V segments were observed in productive rearrangements about 87% or about 30% of the time, broadly matching IMGT annotations. Compared with equally common non-associated chains, HLA-associated TCR beta chains in a later analysis were more clonally expanded and had lower generation probabilities. Specific HLA alleles were associated with 15,000 to 20,000 TCR beta sequences at a false discovery rate of 0.05 in a later analysis. According to the authors, the approach could potentially be generalized to other disease states and immunological phenotypes.

The cohort was made up of several hundred healthy bone marrow donors. All cohort members were sampled while nominally healthy, although unrecorded immune exposures were likely present. The donor tested CMV seronegative, placing the donor among the 350 to 400 seronegative members of the cohort. A peripheral blood sample was provided by each donor, and peripheral blood mononuclear cells were used for TCR beta sequencing. The Qiagen DNeasy Blood Extraction Kit was used to extract genomic DNA from the blood cell samples. Points on this clone: What this receptor recognizes is not known.

Library construction relied on the immunoSEQ multiplex PCR assay. The multiplex PCR relied on a mix of 60 forward primers for TCR Vbeta segments and 13 reverse primers for TCR Jbeta segments. The CDR3 region of rearranged TCR beta genes was amplified from genomic DNA with a multiplex PCR assay. The Illumina HiSeq System was used to sequence the amplified TCR beta libraries as 87-base-pair reads. Regarding the original processing steps: Across the 670 or so repertoires, a later analysis counted 60 million to 90 million unique TCR beta chains, 9 million to 14 million of which were shared by at least two donors. A nearest-neighbor algorithm error-corrected the raw reads and collapsed the reads into unique sequences, merging closely related sequences to remove PCR and sequencing errors. Alignment of CDR3 sequences to IMGT reference sequences was used to assign V, D and J gene segments. For a sequence to be retained, a match of at least six nucleotides to both a V gene segment and a J gene segment was required. A rearrangement counted as productive if the CDR3 had no stop codons and remained in frame with V and J, and every other rearrangement counted as non-productive. Following IMGT convention, CDR3 was defined as the stretch from the second conserved V-encoded cysteine up to the conserved J-encoded phenylalanine. Sequences without an unambiguous match to a single V gene segment were excluded from the earlier analysis of several hundred of the donors. In an earlier analysis of some 590 of the donors, a V segment was called functional when productive rearrangements were above 56.7%, and segregating when the standard deviation between donors exceeded 5%. A statistical classification framework was developed to diagnose cytomegalovirus status using the catalog of TCR beta chain sequences. In a later analysis, TCR nucleotide sequences were compared against IMGT/GENE-DB human TR gene sequences so that V and J genes could be assigned. In a later analysis, CDR3 sequences and most-parsimonious VDJ recombination scenarios were assigned using the TCRdist pipeline. In a later analysis, each TCR beta chain was defined by its CDR3 amino acid sequence together with its V-gene family, and reads lacking a unique V-gene family were excluded. In a later analysis, a few hundred highly shared, low-generation-probability nucleotide sequences were removed to address suspected cross-contamination and a sequencing artifact. In a later analysis, a clonal expansion index for each public chain was calculated from normalized within-repertoire ranks of inferred template counts. A later analysis computed generation probabilities with a VDJ recombination model fitted to out-of-frame rearrangements, and checked the results against IGoR. Hypergeometric tests were used in a later analysis to score TCR-TCR, TCR-HLA and TCR-CMV co-occurrence, with a repertoire-size bias correction applied to the TCR pairs. A later analysis estimated false discovery rates by permuting HLA or CMV assignments 20 times. A later analysis grouped co-occurring TCRs with DBSCAN, adding TCRdist sequence similarity when clustering within HLA-allele-positive subsets. Repertoires with fewer than 30,000 or more than 120,000 public chains were left out of co-occurrence clustering, as were about five repertoires with anomalous nucleotide sharing. What TCRdb holds here is the immuneACCESS table cut down to in-frame rearrangements. Part of the clones is not present; checked against another copy, under half of the missing clones reflect an unresolved V gene, and the others are unexplained. V and J calls and clone size are as listed in that table; D and trimming were resolved from the DNA. This sample's records show 200,000 or so clones. Around 0.74% of the sample is taken by the ten largest.

The source of this sequence is a boy between 10 and 17 years old in good health and CMV-seronegative. Source material: PBMCs.

The CDR3: CASSNSGNTIYF. The bases read TGTGCCAGCAGTAACTCTGGAAACACCATATATTTT. The receptor chain draws on TRBV7-2 and TRBJ1-3, with no reliable assignment of the D segment. Inclusive of the bounding cysteine and phenylalanine, the CDR3 is 12 residues long. Only CDR3 DNA is held: 36 bases, read in frame from base 1. V gives up 6 bases and J gives up 0 bases, and the segment between their germline ends measures 3 bases. CDR1 and CDR2 are drawn from the germline V gene: SGHTA, FQGNSA.